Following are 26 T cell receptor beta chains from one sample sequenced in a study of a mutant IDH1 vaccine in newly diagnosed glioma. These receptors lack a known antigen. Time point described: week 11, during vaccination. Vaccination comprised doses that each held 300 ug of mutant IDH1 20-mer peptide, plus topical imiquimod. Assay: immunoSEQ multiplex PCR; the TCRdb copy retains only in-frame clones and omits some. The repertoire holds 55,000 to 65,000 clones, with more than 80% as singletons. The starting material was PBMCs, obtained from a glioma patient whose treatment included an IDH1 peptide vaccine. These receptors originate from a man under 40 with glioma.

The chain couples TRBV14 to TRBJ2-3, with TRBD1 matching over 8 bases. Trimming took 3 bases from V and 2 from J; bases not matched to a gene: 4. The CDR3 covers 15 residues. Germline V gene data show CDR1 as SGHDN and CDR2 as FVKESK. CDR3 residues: CASSHGTGYTDTQYF. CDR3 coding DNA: TGTGCCAGCAGCCACGGGACAGGCTACACAGATACGCAGTATTTT.

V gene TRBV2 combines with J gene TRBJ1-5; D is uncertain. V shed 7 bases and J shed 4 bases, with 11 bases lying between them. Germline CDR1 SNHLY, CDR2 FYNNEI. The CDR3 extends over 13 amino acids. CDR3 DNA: TGTGCCAGCAAGGCAGAGAATAATCAGCCCCAGCATTTT. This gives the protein CASKAENNQPQHF.

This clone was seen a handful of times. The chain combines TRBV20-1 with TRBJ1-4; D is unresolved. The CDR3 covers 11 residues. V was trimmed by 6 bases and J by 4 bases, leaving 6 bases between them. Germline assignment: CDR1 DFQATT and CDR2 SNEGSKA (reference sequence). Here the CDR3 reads CSAGSNEKLFF. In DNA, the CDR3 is TGCAGTGCGGGCAGTAATGAAAAACTGTTTTTT.

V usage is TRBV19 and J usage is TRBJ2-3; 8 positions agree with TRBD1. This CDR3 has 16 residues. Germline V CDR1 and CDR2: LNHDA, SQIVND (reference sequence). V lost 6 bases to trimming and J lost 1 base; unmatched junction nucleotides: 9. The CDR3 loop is CASSAPGTGRTDTQYF. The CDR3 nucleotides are TGTGCCAGTAGCGCTCCCGGGACAGGCCGCACAGATACGCAGTATTTT.

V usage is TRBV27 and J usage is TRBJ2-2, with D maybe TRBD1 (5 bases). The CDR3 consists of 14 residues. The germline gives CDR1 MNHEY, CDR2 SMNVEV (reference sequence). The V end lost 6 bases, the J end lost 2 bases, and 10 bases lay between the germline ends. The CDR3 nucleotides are TGTGCCAGCAGGGGGCCTATTAACACCGGGGAGCTGTTTTTT. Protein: CASRGPINTGELFF.

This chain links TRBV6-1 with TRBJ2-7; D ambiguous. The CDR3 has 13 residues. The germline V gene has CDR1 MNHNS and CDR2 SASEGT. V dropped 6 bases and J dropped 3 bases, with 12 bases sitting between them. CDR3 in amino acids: CASSATLRYEQYF. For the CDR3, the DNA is TGTGCCAGCAGCGCGACACTCCGCTACGAGCAGTACTTC.

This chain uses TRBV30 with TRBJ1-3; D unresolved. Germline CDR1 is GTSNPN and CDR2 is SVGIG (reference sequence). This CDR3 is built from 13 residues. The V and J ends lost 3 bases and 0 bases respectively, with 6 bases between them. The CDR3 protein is CAWSTASGNTIYF. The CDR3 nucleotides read TGTGCCTGGAGCACAGCCTCTGGAAACACCATATATTTT.

The DNA for the CDR3 is TGTGCCAGCAGCTTCCGGACGGGCTACGAGCAGTACTTC. Translating gives CASSFRTGYEQYF. The J gene is TRBJ2-7, the V gene TRBV5-8; D is unclear. CDR1 and CDR2 from the germline V gene are SGHTS and YDEGEE. V lost 2 bases, J lost 3 bases, and 9 bases lay in between. The CDR3 runs to 13 residues.

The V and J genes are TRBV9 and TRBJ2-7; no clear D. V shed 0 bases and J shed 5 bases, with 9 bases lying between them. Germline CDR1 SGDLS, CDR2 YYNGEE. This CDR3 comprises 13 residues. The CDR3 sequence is CASSVALGHEQYF. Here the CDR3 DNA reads TGTGCCAGCAGCGTAGCTCTAGGACACGAGCAGTACTTC.

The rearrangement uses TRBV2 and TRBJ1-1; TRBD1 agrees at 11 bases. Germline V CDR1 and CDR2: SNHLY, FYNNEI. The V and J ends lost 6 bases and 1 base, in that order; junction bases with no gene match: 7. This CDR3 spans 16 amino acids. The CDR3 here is CASRLDRGQWNTEAFF. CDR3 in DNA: TGTGCCAGCAGGTTGGACAGGGGGCAATGGAACACTGAAGCTTTCTTT.

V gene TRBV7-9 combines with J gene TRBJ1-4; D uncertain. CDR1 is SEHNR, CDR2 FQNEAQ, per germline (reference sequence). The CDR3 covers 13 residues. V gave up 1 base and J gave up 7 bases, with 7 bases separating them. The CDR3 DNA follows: TGTGCCAGCAGCTTAGGAGTAGCTGAAAAACTGTTTTTT. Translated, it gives CASSLGVAEKLFF.

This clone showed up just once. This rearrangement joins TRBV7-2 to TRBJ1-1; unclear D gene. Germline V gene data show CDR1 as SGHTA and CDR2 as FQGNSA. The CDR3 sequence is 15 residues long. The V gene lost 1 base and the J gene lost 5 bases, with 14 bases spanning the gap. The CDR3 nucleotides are TGTGCCAGCAGCTTAGTAAACGGGATAGGGACTGAAGCTTTCTTT. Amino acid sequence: CASSLVNGIGTEAFF.

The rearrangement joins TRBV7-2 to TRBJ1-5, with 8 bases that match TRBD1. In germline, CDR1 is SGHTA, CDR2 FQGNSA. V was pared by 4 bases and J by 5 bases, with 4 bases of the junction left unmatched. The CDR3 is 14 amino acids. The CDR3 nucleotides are TGTGCCAGCAGCTGGGGGACAGGCGATCAGCCCCAGCATTTT. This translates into CASSWGTGDQPQHF.

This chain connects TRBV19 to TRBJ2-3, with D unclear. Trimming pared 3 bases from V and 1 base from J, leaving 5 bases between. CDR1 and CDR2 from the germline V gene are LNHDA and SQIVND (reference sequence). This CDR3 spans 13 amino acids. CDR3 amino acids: CASSMSGTDTQYF. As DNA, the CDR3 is TGTGCCAGTAGTATGTCAGGCACAGATACGCAGTATTTT.

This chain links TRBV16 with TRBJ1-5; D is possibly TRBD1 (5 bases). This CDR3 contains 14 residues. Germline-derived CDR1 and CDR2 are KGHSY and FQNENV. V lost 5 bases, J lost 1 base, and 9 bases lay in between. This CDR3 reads CASSAGFSNQPQHF. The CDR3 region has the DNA TGTGCCAGCAGCGCAGGGTTCAGCAATCAGCCCCAGCATTTT.

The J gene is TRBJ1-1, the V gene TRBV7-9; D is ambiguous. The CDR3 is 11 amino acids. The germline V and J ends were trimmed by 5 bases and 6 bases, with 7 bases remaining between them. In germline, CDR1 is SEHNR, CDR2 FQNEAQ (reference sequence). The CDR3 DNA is TGTGCCAGCAGCCTGGCCCCTGAAGCTTTCTTT. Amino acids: CASSLAPEAFF. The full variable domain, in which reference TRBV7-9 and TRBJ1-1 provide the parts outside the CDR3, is DTGVSQNPRHKITKRGQNVTFRCDPISEHNRLYWYRQTLGQGPEFLTYFQNEAQLEKSRLLSDRFSAERPKGSFSTLEIQRTEQGDSAMYLCASSLAPEAFFGQGTRLTVV.

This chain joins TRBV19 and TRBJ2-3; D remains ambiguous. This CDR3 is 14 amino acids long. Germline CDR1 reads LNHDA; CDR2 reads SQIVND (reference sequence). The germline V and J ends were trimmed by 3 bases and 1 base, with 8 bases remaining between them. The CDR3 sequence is CASSIGQGTDTQYF. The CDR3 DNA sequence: TGTGCCAGTAGTATTGGGCAGGGCACAGATACGCAGTATTTT.

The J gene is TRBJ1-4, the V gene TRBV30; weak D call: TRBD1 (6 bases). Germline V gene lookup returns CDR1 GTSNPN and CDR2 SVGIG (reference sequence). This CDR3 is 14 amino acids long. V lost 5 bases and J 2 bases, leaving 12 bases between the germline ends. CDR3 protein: CAWGSGQTNEKLFF. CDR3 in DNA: TGTGCCTGGGGAAGTGGACAGACTAATGAAAAACTGTTTTTT. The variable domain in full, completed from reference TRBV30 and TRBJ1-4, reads SQTIHQWPATLVQPVGSPLSLECTVEGTSNPNLYWYRQAAGRGLQLLFYSVGIGQISSEVPQNLSASRPQDRQFILSSKKLLLSDSGFYLCAWGSGQTNEKLFFGSGTQLSVL.

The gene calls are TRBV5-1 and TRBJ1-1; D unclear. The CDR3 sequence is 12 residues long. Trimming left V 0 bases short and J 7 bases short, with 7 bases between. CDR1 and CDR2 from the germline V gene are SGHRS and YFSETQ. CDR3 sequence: CASSLDKIEAFF. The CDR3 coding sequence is TGCGCCAGCAGCTTGGACAAGATTGAAGCTTTCTTT.

The CDR3 loop is CASSPDRAPYEQYF. In nucleotides, the CDR3 is TGTGCCAGCAGCCCTGACAGGGCCCCCTACGAGCAGTACTTC. V and J are TRBV27 and TRBJ2-5; 7 positions match TRBD1. Judging by the DNA end, TRBJ2-7 fits better; the J call may be wrong. The CDR3 is made up of 14 amino acids. The germline CDR1 and CDR2 sequences are MNHEY and SMNVEV (reference sequence).

CDR3 residues: CASSDPDRKGVNTEAFF. Here the CDR3 DNA reads TGTGCCAGCAGTGACCCTGACAGGAAGGGGGTGAACACTGAAGCTTTCTTT. The chain employs TRBV6-4 and TRBJ1-1, with D possibly matching TRBD1 (6 bases). CDR3 length: 17 residues. CDR1 MRHNA and CDR2 SNTAGT come from the germline V gene. Trimming shortened V by 2 bases and J by 0 bases, and 16 bases separated the two germline ends.

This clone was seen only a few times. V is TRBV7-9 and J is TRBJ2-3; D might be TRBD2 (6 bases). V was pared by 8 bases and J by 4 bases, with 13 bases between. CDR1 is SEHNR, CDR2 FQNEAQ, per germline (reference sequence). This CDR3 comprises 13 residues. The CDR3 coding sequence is TGTGCCAGCCCCCTGGGGGAGGCAGATACGCAGTATTTT. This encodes CASPLGEADTQYF.

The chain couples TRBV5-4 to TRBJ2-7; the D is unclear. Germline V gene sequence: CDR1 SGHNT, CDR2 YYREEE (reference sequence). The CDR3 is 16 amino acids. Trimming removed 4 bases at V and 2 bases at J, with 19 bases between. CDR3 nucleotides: TGTGCCAGCAGCCCCGTTCCCGAGCTTGGGGCCTACGAGCAGTACTTC. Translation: CASSPVPELGAYEQYF. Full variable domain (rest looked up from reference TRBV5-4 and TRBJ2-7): ETGVTQSPTHLIKTRGQQVTLRCSSQSGHNTVSWYQQALGQGPQFIFQYYREEENGRGNFPPRFSGLQFPNYSSELNVNALELDDSALYLCASSPVPELGAYEQYFGPGTRLTVT.

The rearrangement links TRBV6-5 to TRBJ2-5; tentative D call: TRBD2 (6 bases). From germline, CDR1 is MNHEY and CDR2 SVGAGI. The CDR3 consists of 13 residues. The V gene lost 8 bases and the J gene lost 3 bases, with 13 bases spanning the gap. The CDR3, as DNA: TGTGCCAGCGCCCCCCCGGGGGAAGAGACCCAGTACTTC. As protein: CASAPPGEETQYF.

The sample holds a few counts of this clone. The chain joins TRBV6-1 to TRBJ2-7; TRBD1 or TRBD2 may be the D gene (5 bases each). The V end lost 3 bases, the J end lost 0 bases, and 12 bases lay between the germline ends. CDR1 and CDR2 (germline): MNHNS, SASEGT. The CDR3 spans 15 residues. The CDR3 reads CASSDGAALSYEQYF. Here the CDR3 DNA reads TGTGCCAGCAGTGACGGGGCAGCACTCTCCTACGAGCAGTACTTC.

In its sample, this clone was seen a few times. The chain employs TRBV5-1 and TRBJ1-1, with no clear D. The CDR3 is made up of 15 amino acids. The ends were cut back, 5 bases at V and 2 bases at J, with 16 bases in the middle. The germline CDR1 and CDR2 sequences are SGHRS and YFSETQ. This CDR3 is CASSGEGDINTEAFF. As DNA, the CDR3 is TGCGCCAGCAGTGGGGAAGGAGATATTAACACTGAAGCTTTCTTT.